The present T cell receptor (beta chain) was sequenced within a study of blood T cell repertoires in COVID-19. At the level of the study: The United States, Italy and Spain were the sources of the acute and convalescent COVID-19 samples. T cells, B-cell-depleted T cells, or PBMCs supplied cDNA or gDNA.

Methods used by the authors: Cell counts per sample came from amplifying reference gene primers. The method was immunoSEQ multiplex PCR; TCRdb's version includes in-frame clones alone and lacks a portion of them. V and J calls and clone size are copied from that table; D and trimming were computed from the DNA. The profile shows approximately 120,000 clones, over 80% of them singletons. Material for sequencing was peripheral blood. This clonotype was sampled from a woman aged 55-69 years with acute or convalescent COVID-19.

The CDR3 loop reads CASTVSGNPTDTQYF. The CDR3 DNA follows: TGTGCCAGTACTGTTAGCGGGAACCCCACAGATACGCAGTATTTT. The chain links TRBV19 to TRBJ2-3, with TRBD2 matching 8 bases. Per germline, CDR1 LNHDA and CDR2 SQIVND (reference sequence). The CDR3 loop spans 15 amino acids. V shed 7 bases and J 2 bases; nucleotides not matched to a gene: 8.